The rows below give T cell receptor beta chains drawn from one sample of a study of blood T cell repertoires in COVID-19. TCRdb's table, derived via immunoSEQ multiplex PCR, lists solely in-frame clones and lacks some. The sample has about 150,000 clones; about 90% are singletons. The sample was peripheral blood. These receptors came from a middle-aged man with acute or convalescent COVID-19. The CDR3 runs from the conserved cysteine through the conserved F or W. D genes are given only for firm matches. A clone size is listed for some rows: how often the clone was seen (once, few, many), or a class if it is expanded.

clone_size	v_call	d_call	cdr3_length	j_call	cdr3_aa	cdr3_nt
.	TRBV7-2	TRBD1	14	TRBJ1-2	CASSIGQGADGYTF	TGTGCCAGCAGCATCGGACAGGGGGCTGATGGCTACACCTTC
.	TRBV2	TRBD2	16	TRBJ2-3	CASRRGLAVPDDTQYF	TGTGCCAGCAGGAGAGGACTAGCGGTCCCCGACGATACGCAGTATTTT
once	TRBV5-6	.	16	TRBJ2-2	CASSLGGAANTGELFF	TGTGCCAGCAGCTTGGGAGGAGCGGCGAACACCGGGGAGCTGTTTTTT
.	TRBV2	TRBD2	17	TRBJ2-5	CASNTGTSGGARETQYF	TGTGCCAGCAACACCGGGACTAGCGGGGGGGCACGAGAGACCCAGTACTTC
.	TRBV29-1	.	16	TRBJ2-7	CSVEDLSGQGPYEQYF	TGCAGCGTTGAAGATCTTAGCGGGCAGGGGCCCTACGAGCAGTACTTC
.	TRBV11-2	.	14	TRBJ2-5	CASSLNGPQETQYF	TGTGCCAGCAGCTTAAATGGGCCCCAAGAGACCCAGTACTTC
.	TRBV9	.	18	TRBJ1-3	CASSVSRGSKDGGNTIYF	TGTGCCAGCAGCGTAAGCAGGGGCAGTAAGGACGGAGGAAACACCATATATTTT
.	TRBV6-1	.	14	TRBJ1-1	CASSEAGLVSEAFF	TGTGCCAGCAGTGAAGCCGGGTTGGTCTCTGAAGCTTTCTTT
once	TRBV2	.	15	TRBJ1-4	CASRDPTGVNEKLFF	TGTGCCAGCAGGGACCCGACAGGCGTTAATGAAAAACTGTTTTTT
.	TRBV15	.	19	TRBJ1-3	CATSRWTTTGPISGNTIYF	TGTGCCACCAGCCGATGGACGACGACAGGACCGATCTCTGGAAACACCATATATTTT
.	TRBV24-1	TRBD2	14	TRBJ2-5	CATSDRTSMETQYF	TGTGCCACCAGTGACAGGACTAGTATGGAGACCCAGTACTTC